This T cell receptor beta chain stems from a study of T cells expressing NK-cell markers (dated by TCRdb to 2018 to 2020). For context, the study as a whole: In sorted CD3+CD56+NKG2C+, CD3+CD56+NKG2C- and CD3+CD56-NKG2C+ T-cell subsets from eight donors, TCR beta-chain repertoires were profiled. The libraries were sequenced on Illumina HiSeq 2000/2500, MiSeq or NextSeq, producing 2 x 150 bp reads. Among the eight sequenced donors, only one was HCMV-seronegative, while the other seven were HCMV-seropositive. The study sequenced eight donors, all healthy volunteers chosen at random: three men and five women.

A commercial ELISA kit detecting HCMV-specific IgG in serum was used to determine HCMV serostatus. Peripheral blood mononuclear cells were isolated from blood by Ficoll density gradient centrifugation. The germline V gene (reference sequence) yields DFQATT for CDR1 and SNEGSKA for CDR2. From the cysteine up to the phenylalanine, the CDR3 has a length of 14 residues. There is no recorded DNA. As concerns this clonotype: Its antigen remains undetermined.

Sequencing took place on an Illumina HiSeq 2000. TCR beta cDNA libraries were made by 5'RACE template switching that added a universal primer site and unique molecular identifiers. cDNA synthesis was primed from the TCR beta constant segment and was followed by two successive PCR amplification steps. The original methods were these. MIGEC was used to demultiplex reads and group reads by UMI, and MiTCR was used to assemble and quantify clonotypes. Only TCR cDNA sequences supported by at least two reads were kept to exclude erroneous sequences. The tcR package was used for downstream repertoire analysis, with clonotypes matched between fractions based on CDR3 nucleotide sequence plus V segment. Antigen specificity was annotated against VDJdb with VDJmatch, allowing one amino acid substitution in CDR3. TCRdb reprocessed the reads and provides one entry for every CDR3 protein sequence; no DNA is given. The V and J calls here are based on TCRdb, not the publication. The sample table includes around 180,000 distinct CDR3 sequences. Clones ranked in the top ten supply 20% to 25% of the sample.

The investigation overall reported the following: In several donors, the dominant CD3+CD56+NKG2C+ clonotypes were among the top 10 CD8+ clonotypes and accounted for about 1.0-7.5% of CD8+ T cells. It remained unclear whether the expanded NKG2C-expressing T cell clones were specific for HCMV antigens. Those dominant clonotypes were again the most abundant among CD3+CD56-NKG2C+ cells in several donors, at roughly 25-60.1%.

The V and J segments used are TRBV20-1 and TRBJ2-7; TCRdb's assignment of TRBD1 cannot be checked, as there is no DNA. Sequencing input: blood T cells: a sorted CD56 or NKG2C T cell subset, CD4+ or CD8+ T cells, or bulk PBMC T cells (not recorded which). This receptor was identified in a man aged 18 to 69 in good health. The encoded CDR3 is CSARFSGAHYEQYF.